This T cell receptor (beta chain) appears in the sequencing data of a study of shared clonotypes between healthy human individuals. CD8 cells regarded as naive lacked CD45RO, were positively chosen for CCR7, and omitted terminally differentiated effector memory CD45RA+ cells. Healthy HIV-negative adults with no recent acute infections or vaccinations were recruited as donors. Here immunoSEQ multiplex PCR was the method, and the copy in TCRdb shows in-frame clones only, minus some. In the table there are about 2,100,000 clones, roughly 91% of which are singletons. This clonotype was sampled from a young man in good health. Some clones in this sample may be carry-over from other donors' samples. The sequenced sample consisted of naive CD8+ T cells from PBMCs.

CDR3 DNA: TGTGCCAGCAGCCCTACAGAGACCTACGAGCAGTACTTC. Translating gives CASSPTETYEQYF. The chain is built from TRBV5-6 and TRBJ2-7; no reliable D call. Germline lookup yields CDR1 SGHDT and CDR2 YYEEEE. CDR3 size: 13 residues. The germline V and J ends were trimmed by 4 bases and 2 bases, with 10 bases remaining between them.